This note documents a single TCR beta chain sequence. Its antigen remains undetermined. Base qualities are not at hand, and no much larger clone is one base apart. Library preparation was by the immunoSEQ multiplex PCR assay. The multiplex PCR relied on a mix of 60 forward primers for TCR Vbeta segments and 13 reverse primers for TCR Jbeta segments. The CDR3 region of rearranged TCR beta genes was amplified from genomic DNA with a multiplex PCR assay. The amplified TCR beta libraries were sequenced on the Illumina HiSeq System as 87-base-pair reads. Processing in the source paper ran as follows. Across the roughly 700 repertoires, a later analysis counted roughly 77 million unique TCR beta chains, some 11 million of which were shared by at least two donors. To remove PCR and sequencing errors, raw reads were error-corrected and collapsed into unique sequences using a nearest-neighbor algorithm that merged closely related sequences. To assign V, D and J gene segments, CDR3 sequences were aligned to IMGT reference sequences. For a sequence to be retained, at least a six-nucleotide match to both a V gene segment and a J gene segment was required. Rearrangements were classified as productive when the CDR3 lacked stop codons and remained in frame with V and J, and all other rearrangements were classified as non-productive. Following IMGT convention, CDR3 was defined as the stretch from the second conserved V-encoded cysteine to the conserved J-encoded phenylalanine. In an earlier analysis of 550 to 650 of the donors, sequences lacking an unambiguous match to a single V gene segment were excluded. An earlier analysis of approximately 590 of the donors called V segments functional above 56.7% productive rearrangements and segregating when the between-donor standard deviation exceeded 5%. A statistical classification framework was built for diagnosing cytomegalovirus status from the catalog of TCR beta chain sequences. In a later analysis, TCR nucleotide sequences were compared against IMGT/GENE-DB human TR gene sequences so that V and J genes could be assigned. The TCRdist pipeline was used in a later analysis to assign CDR3 sequences and most-parsimonious VDJ recombination scenarios. In a later analysis, each TCR beta chain was defined by its CDR3 amino acid sequence together with its V-gene family, and reads without a unique V-gene family were excluded. As a way to deal with suspected cross-contamination and a sequencing artifact, a later analysis dropped 450 to 700 nucleotide sequences that were highly shared and had low generation probability. In a later analysis, a clonal expansion index was calculated for each public chain from normalized within-repertoire ranks of inferred template counts. Generation probabilities in a later analysis came from a VDJ recombination model fitted to out-of-frame rearrangements, and those results were checked against IGoR. In a later analysis, hypergeometric tests were used to score TCR-TCR, TCR-HLA and TCR-CMV co-occurrence, with a repertoire-size bias correction applied to TCR pairs. To estimate false discovery rates, a later analysis permuted the HLA or CMV assignments 20 times. A later analysis grouped co-occurring TCRs with DBSCAN, adding TCRdist sequence similarity when clustering within HLA-allele-positive subsets. Repertoires with fewer than 30,000 or more than 120,000 public chains were left out of co-occurrence clustering, as were four to six repertoires with anomalous nucleotide sharing. This is the immuneACCESS table as TCRdb keeps it, with only in-frame sequences that have V and J called. A part of the clones is gone; compared with another copy, unresolved V genes explain less than half, and the rest is unexplained. That table is the source of V, J and clone size, and D and trimming were worked out from the DNA. The sample table shows roughly 170,000 clones, and around 80% are seen once. The ten largest make up 4.5% of the sample.

This entry belongs to a study of cytomegalovirus exposure and HLA in healthy donors listed by TCRdb under 2017. About the study as a whole: In an earlier analysis of 587 of the donors, 276 Gb of sequence data and some 100 million unique TCR beta sequences from approximately 180 million T cells were reported. About 300 gigabases of sequencing data and 78 million or so unique TCR sequences were included in an early release covering several hundred HLA-typed donors. Of the 300 to 500 genotyped donors, 65% to 90% were placed in the genetic ancestry cluster associated with self-reported Caucasian donors. The study aimed to test whether cataloging public T cell receptors could reveal signatures of past pathogen exposure. The study used immunosequencing to profile the T cell repertoires of approximately 640 subjects and linked those repertoires to cytomegalovirus serostatus. Besides the first cohort of some 670 subjects, a separate validation cohort made up of roughly 130 different subjects was used. The study combined high-throughput TCR immunosequencing, statistical association of individual TCRs with disease status, and machine learning to predict cytomegalovirus infection status. A later analysis re-analyzed previously published TCR beta repertoires from 500 to 700 donors and added high-resolution HLA genotyping to study TCR occurrence patterns. The later analysis used no new phenotypic data to find candidate immune exposures, relying instead on TCR beta sequences and their occurrence across donors. An earlier analysis of 587 of the donors used high-throughput TCR beta sequencing to judge whether each TCR beta V gene segment behaved as functional or pseudogenic. Donor age, sex, ethnicity and CMV serostatus were compiled together with the repertoire data. A later genetic analysis took genome-wide SNP genotypes for about three fifths of the roughly 700 donors and used that subset as a discovery cohort. Every discovery cohort repertoire had been produced on one sequencing platform. Both class I and class II loci were covered by HLA typing, at four-digit resolution. The number of donors typed differed by locus, with about 629-630 for A, B, C, DRB1 and DQB1, roughly 550 for DQA1, 600 to 610 for DPA1, and 400 to 490 for DPB1. Five DR-DQ haplotypes were treated as single units for association and clustering because of strong linkage in the cohort. On average, roughly 250,000 unique TCR beta nucleotide sequences were sequenced per donor among some 430 genotyped donors of the cohort, with around 19% of those sequences being non-productive. On the study overall, not on this receptor specifically: Only TCR beta chains were sequenced in this cohort, and the absence of alpha or paired-chain data limited detectable features. A later analysis found that most CMV-associated TCR beta chains appeared HLA-restricted, with HLA associations seemingly driven largely by CMV exposure. In a later analysis, several top co-occurrence clusters were reported to appear linked to parvovirus B19, influenza, CMV and Epstein-Barr virus. When HLA alleles, especially DR and DQ, strongly co-occurred, attributing TCR associations to individual alleles was difficult. Because counts were too low, about 15 rarely observed V segments, including chromosome 9 orphons, were left out of the earlier analysis of approximately 500 of the donors. Because some donors lacked HLA typing at each locus, the association tests relied only on the typed subset. The classifier was reported to diagnose cytomegalovirus status with high specificity and sensitivity in both the original and validation cohorts. Correlated functional status among segregating V segments might be attributable to linkage disequilibrium, but an unknown experimental factor could not be ruled out. The study gave a list of about 170 TCR beta chains associated with cytomegalovirus. The authors suggested that the approach could potentially be extended to other disease states and immunological phenotypes. A later analysis found that HLA-associated TCR beta chains were more clonally expanded and had lower generation probabilities than equally common non-associated chains. CMV serostatus was the only immune exposure information available for the cohort. A cluster of highly shared sequence variants was judged likely to represent a technical artifact of the sequencing pipeline. In an earlier analysis of about 550 of the donors, most TCR beta V segments were observed in productive rearrangements about 87% or about 30% of the time, broadly matching IMGT annotations. A later genetic analysis associated a missense DCLRE1C variant with V-gene and J-gene trimming of TCR beta chains, and an independent cohort replicated the association. In a later analysis, TCR association rates were found to vary across HLA loci, with the most associated TCRs seen for DRB1 alleles and the fewest for HLA-C alleles. Most TCR sequences were observed very rarely across donors, whereas some public TCRs were present in many individuals. Some IMGT-functional V segments, including TRBV6-2 and TRBV6-3, could not be told apart with the 87-base-pair reads, so those segments were excluded. A further reported finding was that TCR beta sequences accurately predicted the HLA-A and HLA-B alleles for most subjects in the first cohort. In a later genetic analysis, fewer N-insertions in productive TCRs were reported among donors in an Asian-associated ancestry cluster than the 666-donor mean. At a false discovery rate of 0.05, a later analysis linked approximately 18,000 TCR beta sequences to specific HLA alleles. Sequencing depth was assumed to be roughly uniform across donors in the presence/absence analyses, though that assumption may not hold. In vitro tests confirmed that a few of the cytomegalovirus-associated TCR beta chains recognize cytomegalovirus antigens.

The germline V gene sets CDR1 to LGHNA and CDR2 to YSLEER. At the junction V is shortened by 2 bases and J by 3 bases, with 7 bases in between. The CDR3, from cysteine to phenylalanine, totals 13 residues. The retained sequence is limited to the CDR3, 39 bases, with the frame set at the first base. The cohort comprised more than 550 healthy bone marrow donors. Cohort members were all nominally healthy when sampled, although unrecorded immune exposures were likely present. The donor was CMV seropositive and was included in the group of 250 to 350 seropositive cohort members. Every donor gave a peripheral blood sample, and the peripheral blood mononuclear cells from that sample were used for TCR beta sequencing. The Qiagen DNeasy Blood Extraction Kit was used to extract genomic DNA from the blood cell samples.

Specimen: PBMCs. The receptor was derived from a woman in her forties or fifties in good health and CMV-seropositive. The chain is encoded by TRBV4-3 joined to TRBJ1-2; the D gene lacks a confident call. The sequenced DNA is TGCGCCAGCAGCCAACAAGGAGACTATGGCTACACCTTC. This is translated as CASSQQGDYGYTF.